This T cell receptor beta chain was identified during a study of early T cells in non-severe SARS-CoV-2 infection. This clonotype has just a few counts. This CDR3 contains 21 residues. Trimming removed 4 bases from V and 0 bases from J; junction bases left unmatched: 17. Germline loops: CDR1 SGHRS, CDR2 YFSETQ. MiXCR, run by TCRdb on the 5' RACE reads, gives a single entry per CDR3 protein. Of about 97,000 distinct CDR3 sequences in the sample, around 14% were seen once. The chain carries TRBV5-1 and TRBJ2-3; TRBD2 matches at 13 bases. Sequencing input: whole blood. The source is an adult who was a healthcare worker with PCR-confirmed SARS-CoV-2 infection or an uninfected control (not recorded which). CDR3 bases: TGCGCCAGCAGCACCACGTTAGGACTAGCGGGGGAGAGCTCTAGCACAGATACGCAGTATTTT. It specifies CASSTTLGLAGESSSTDTQYF.